The T cell receptor (beta chain) under discussion was sequenced for a study of blood T cell repertoires in COVID-19. Study in general: The study drew acute and convalescent COVID-19 samples from the United States, Italy and Spain. T cells, B-cell-depleted T cells, or PBMCs provided the cDNA or gDNA that served as material.

In the original processing: Nucleated cell counts were estimated from reference gene primer amplification. This table comes from immunoSEQ multiplex PCR, and its TCRdb copy is limited to in-frame clones, with some not included. V and J calls and clone size follow that table, whereas D and trimming were derived from the DNA. The sample comprises some 150,000 clones, approximately 80% of which are singletons, and around 4.2% rests with the top ten. The germline CDR1 and CDR2 sequences are SGHNT and YYREEE (reference sequence). The CDR3 runs to 13 residues. V shed 1 base and J 5 bases; nucleotides not matched to a gene: 2.

This sequence joins TRBV5-4 and TRBJ2-5; 7 nucleotides align to TRBD1. The source is a woman of 80 years or more with active or convalescent COVID-19. Material for sequencing was peripheral blood. CDR3 loop: CASSLNRGETQYF. As DNA, the CDR3 is TGTGCCAGCAGCTTGAACAGGGGCGAGACCCAGTACTTC.